This TCR beta chain was obtained from a study of T cell repertoires in breast cancer (dated by TCRdb to 2016 to 2017). For context, the study as a whole: Tumors, lymph nodes and peripheral blood lymphocytes from breast cancer patients, as well as peripheral blood from healthy control donors, were profiled. The controls were nine healthy donors whose age range was similar to that of the patients. After being minced and digested with Liberase and DNase, tumors and tumor-involved lymph nodes were passed through 70-um and 40-um filters. Tumor-free lymph nodes were processed with no enzymatic digestion, and blood samples were separated using Ficoll. Because breast cancer has a low mutational burden and common mutations are rare, the study reasoned that TCRs shared between breast cancer patients would target shared antigens. On average, sequencing produced about 500,000 sequences per sample and 8 to 10 reads per input cell. Most of the roughly 19 patient tumors analyzed for shared TCRs were ER+/PR+. Study-wide findings and limitations: Because transcript abundance and primer differences skewed clone recovery, emulsion RT-PCR was regarded as qualitative rather than quantitative. About fourfold more TCRs were shared with matched tumor repertoires by tumor-involved sentinel lymph nodes than by tumor-free nodes (roughly 8% versus 2%). Shared TCRs were encoded by various nucleotide sequences, which suggests selection and expansion based on antigen. Fewer than 20 TCR pairs were shared across seven or more patient tumors and were rarely found in control blood, which suggested possible tumor specificity. Genuine antitumor clones may have been missed because singleton TCRs were discarded and only part of each tumor was sampled.

Library prep was done by emulsion pairing. Unpaired genes were suppressed in a second nested PCR with blocking oligos, after which Illumina adaptors and barcodes were added in a third nested PCR. Between about 5,000 and 270,000 T cells, along with C-region, Stepout and V-region primers, were included in each emulsion RT-PCR master mix. Emulsions were generated with the Micellula Emulsion and Purification Kit, and RT-PCR used Qiagen OneStep RT-PCR reagents. Pooled libraries were sequenced with paired-end 2 x 250 reads on an Illumina MiSeq. The paper's processing steps were these. Read pairs were joined in Galaxy and clipped at the engineered overlap into separate alpha and beta files, and reads that were not clipped were discarded. Alpha-beta pairs were assigned with CompleteTCR, a MiTCR-based pipeline that links chains sharing read cluster identifiers using an R script. TCR sequences that were observed only once, representing about 1-3.4%, were removed as potential sequencing errors. TCRdb trimmed public reads at Q25 via fastp, called clones via MiXCR and kept in-frame beta chains. When rows share a CDR3 protein, they turn into one entry using the most common DNA and genes. TCRdb assigned the V and J calls; the authors' analysis was not used. The sample table holds about 40,000 distinct CDR3 sequences, of which about 48% were seen once. The top ten clonotypes cover less than 70% of the sample.

This clonotype was observed a few times. Its cognate antigen has yet to be identified. Base qualities are missing; no much larger clone stands one base away. To analyze paired alpha-beta TCRs of CD8+ T cells, the researchers used an expanded emulsion RT-PCR method with primers covering all TCR V genes. Before emulsion RT-PCR, CD8+ T cells were isolated using a CD8 positive selection kit and then incubated overnight in around 10 IU/mL IL-2. This receptor was identified in a pool of human donors with breast cancer or a healthy control (not recorded which). Sequenced material: CD8+ T cells.

This receptor has the CDR3 CASNRGQGVQPQHF. The nucleotide sequence is TGTGCCAGCAACCGGGGACAGGGTGTTCAGCCCCAGCATTTT. The sequence links TRBV2 to TRBJ1-5; the junction holds 9 bases that match TRBD1. From its cysteine to its phenylalanine, the CDR3 spans 14 amino acids. Only the CDR3 DNA stays, 42 bases, in frame from base 1. As encoded in the germline V gene, CDR1 is SNHLY while CDR2 is FYNNEI. The junction shows trimming of 7 bases on V and 6 bases on J, and the gene matches do not reach 7 bases of it.